These 26 T cell receptor beta chains came from one sample sequenced in a study of early T cells in non-severe SARS-CoV-2 infection. TCRdb re-called the 5' RACE reads with MiXCR, one entry per CDR3 protein. The table lists some 59,000 distinct CDR3 sequences, about 9.4% of them singletons, with 4.5% in the top ten. Sequenced material: whole blood. Receptors were obtained from an adult who was a healthcare worker with PCR-confirmed SARS-CoV-2 infection or an uninfected control (not recorded which).

This clonotype has at least ten counts. A junction boundary mismatches the germline segment, possibly from a read error. The chain's CDR3 is CASSPLYSASVF. The CDR3 nucleotides are TGTGCCAGCAGTCCCCTCTATTCGGCTTCGGTCTTC. J is TRBJ1-2 and V is TRBV12-3 or TRBV12-4; the D is unclear. The CDR3 runs 12 residues.

The rearrangement links TRBV24-1 to TRBJ2-7, with D unresolved. The CDR3 has 16 amino acids. Trimming left V 7 bases short and J 0 bases short, with 18 bases between. Germline V gene data show CDR1 as KGHDR and CDR2 as SFDVKD. CDR3 residues: CATRPSTVGFSYEQYF. DNA of the CDR3: TGTGCCACCAGACCAAGCACAGTCGGCTTCTCCTACGAGCAGTACTTC.

This clonotype was seen only a few times. This chain connects TRBV20-1 to TRBJ1-4; D is perhaps TRBD1 (5 bases). The CDR3 length is 14 residues. Per the germline V gene, CDR1 is DFQATT and CDR2 is SNEGSKA (reference sequence). Trimming stripped 3 bases from V and 4 bases from J, with 12 bases between. CDR3 nucleotide sequence: TGCAGTGCTAGTGGGGGTCAGAGTAATGAAAAACTGTTTTTT. Translation: CSASGGQSNEKLFF.

This clonotype has at least ten counts. This chain connects TRBV29-1 to TRBJ1-2, with a possible D match to TRBD1 (5 bases). V was shortened by 5 bases and J by 2 bases, with 12 bases between the two germline ends. Germline loops: CDR1 SQVTM, CDR2 ANQGSEA. The CDR3 is 13 residues long. DNA for the CDR3: TGCAGCGTTTCAGGGACTAGCAACTATGGCTACACCTTC. It is translated as CSVSGTSNYGYTF.

The table lists this clonotype with a few counts. V is TRBV20-1 and J is TRBJ2-7; either TRBD1 or TRBD2 may supply D (6 bases each). V shed 5 bases and J shed 4 bases, with 15 bases lying between them. The CDR3 is 13 residues long. Germline lookup yields CDR1 DFQATT and CDR2 SNEGSKA (reference sequence). In nucleotides, the CDR3 is TGCAGTGCTTCTAGTCGGGGGCTGTACGAGCAGTACTTC. As protein: CSASSRGLYEQYF.

This clonotype was seen repeatedly, ten times or more. The gene calls are TRBV7-6 and TRBJ2-7, with D perhaps matching TRBD2 (5 bases). This CDR3 has 13 amino acids. V was shortened by 5 bases and J by 1 base, with 9 bases between the two germline ends. CDR1 and CDR2 from the germline V gene are SGHVS and FNYEAQ. The CDR3 DNA reads TGTGCCAGCAGCCTCCCGGGGTCCTACGAGCAGTACTTC. It encodes CASSLPGSYEQYF.

This clonotype came up many times. This chain joins TRBV12-5 and TRBJ2-1; tentatively, D is TRBD2 (7 bases). The V gene's germline CDR1 is LGHNT and CDR2 FRNRAP. The CDR3 has 14 residues. The V gene lost 5 bases and the J gene lost 8 bases, with 16 bases spanning the gap. The CDR3 bases are TGTGCTAGTGGTGGGGGGGCAGGGATTGATGAGCAGTTCTTC. This gives the protein CASGGGAGIDEQFF. Complete variable domain (other parts from reference TRBV12-5 and TRBJ2-1): DARVTQTPRHKVTEMGQEVTMRCQPILGHNTVFWYRQTMMQGLELLAYFRNRAPLDDSGMPKDRFSAEMPDATLATLKIQPSEPRDSAVYFCASGGGAGIDEQFFGPGTRLTVL.

This clonotype was seen at least ten times. The chain has TRBV2 and TRBJ1-1, with a weak D call TRBD1 (6 bases). The CDR3 length is 16 residues. Germline V CDR1 and CDR2: SNHLY, FYNNEI. V lost 0 bases and J 4 bases, leaving 15 bases between the germline ends. CDR3 DNA sequence: TGTGCCAGCAGTGAAGCCATGTGGGGGGCTGTCACTGAAGCTTTCTTT. Its translation: CASSEAMWGAVTEAFF.

The table lists this clonotype with many counts. The chain uses TRBV10-3 and TRBJ2-3; 8 bases match TRBD1. With 10 bases clipped from V and 2 bases from J, the junction kept 5 bases outside the gene matches. The germline gives CDR1 ENHRY, CDR2 SYGVKD. The CDR3 has 13 residues. The CDR3 DNA reads as TGTGCCACTCTACAGGGGGACACAGATACGCAGTATTTT. Translation gives CATLQGDTDTQYF.

This clonotype has ten or more counts. The gene calls are TRBV11-2 and TRBJ2-3; D gene unclear. Germline V gene lookup returns CDR1 SGHAT and CDR2 FQNNGV. Trimming removed 4 bases at V and 6 bases at J, with 14 bases between. The CDR3 runs to 14 residues. CDR3 nucleotides: TGTGCCAGCAGCTCCCGAGGCGGACGGGATACGCAGTATTTT. Its translation: CASSSRGGRDTQYF. Complete variable domain (other parts from reference TRBV11-2 and TRBJ2-3): EAGVAQSPRYKIIEKRQSVAFWCNPISGHATLYWYQQILGQGPKLLIQFQNNGVVDDSQLPKDRFSAERLKGVDSTLKIQPAKLEDSAVYLCASSSRGGRDTQYFGPGTRLTVL.

A few counts support this clonotype. The chain employs TRBV27 and TRBJ2-6; D is uncertain. This CDR3 spans 16 amino acids. Germline loops: CDR1 MNHEY, CDR2 SMNVEV (reference sequence). Between the trimmed V and J ends, which lost 2 bases and 0 bases, there was a span of 8 bases. CDR3 bases: TGTGCCAGCAGTTTAATCTCCCCCTCTGGGGCCAACGTCCTGACTTTC. This translates into CASSLISPSGANVLTF.

In regard to this clonotype: Sequence at one end of the junction differs from germline and may be a read error. The chain joins TRBV24-1 to TRBJ2-1; D is undetermined. Germline assignment: CDR1 KGHDR and CDR2 SFDVKD. CDR3 length: 16 amino acids. In DNA form, the CDR3 reads TGTGCCACCAGTGATTCCCATTCCCAATCCTTCAATGAGCAGTTCTTC. It specifies CATSDSHSQSFNEQFF.

There are many counts of this clonotype. The chain carries TRBV7-2 and TRBJ1-1; D call uncertain. Germline V lookup: CDR1 SGHTA, CDR2 FQGNSA. The CDR3 has 13 amino acids. The V gene lost 6 bases and the J gene lost 1 base, with 9 bases spanning the gap. The CDR3 protein is CASSLQANTEAFF. The CDR3 nucleotides read TGTGCCAGCAGTCTGCAGGCGAACACTGAAGCTTTCTTT.

This clonotype was picked up a small number of times. The chain combines TRBV30 with TRBJ2-3; perhaps TRBD1 as D (5 bases). The germline gives CDR1 GTSNPN, CDR2 SVGIG (reference sequence). The CDR3 extends over 13 amino acids. Between the trimmed V and J ends, which lost 1 base and 5 bases, there was a span of 10 bases. As DNA, the CDR3 is TGTGCCTGGAGTGAAGGTAGGGGAGATACGCAGTATTTT. This sequence encodes CAWSEGRGDTQYF.

This clonotype was observed many times. The chain joins TRBV19 to TRBJ1-2; 12 bases fit TRBD1. This CDR3 spans 15 amino acids. V trimming: 7 bases; J trimming: 4 bases; junction bases outside the gene matches: 7. Germline CDR1 is LNHDA and CDR2 is SQIVND (reference sequence). CDR3 in DNA: TGTGCCAGTACCACGGGGACAGGGGGCGTCTATGGCTACACCTTC. Encoded protein: CASTTGTGGVYGYTF.

This clonotype came up many times. V gene TRBV20-1 combines with J gene TRBJ2-7, with D possibly TRBD1 on 6 matching bases. The CDR3 is 12 residues long. CDR1 is DFQATT, CDR2 SNEGSKA, per germline (reference sequence). Trimming cost V 3 bases and J 3 bases, with 9 bases left between them. CDR3 region: CSARLTGYEQYF. The CDR3 bases are TGCAGTGCTAGGCTGACAGGCTACGAGCAGTACTTC.

This clonotype appeared many times. The J gene is TRBJ2-5, the V gene TRBV6-6, with 8 bases aligning to TRBD1. Germline trimming cut 8 bases from V and 2 bases from J; bases unmatched to any gene: 7. The CDR3 totals 14 residues. Germline CDR1 reads MNHNY; CDR2 reads SVGAGI (reference sequence). CDR3 DNA: TGTGCCAGCGCCAGGGGGCGACGGCAAGAGACCCAGTACTTC. Protein product: CASARGRRQETQYF.

In this sample, this clonotype turned up a few times. The CDR3 bases are TGTGCCAGTAGTATAGGTAGTAGCGGGAGGCCTATCTACAATGAGCAGTTCTTC. Its translation is CASSIGSSGRPIYNEQFF. The V and J genes are TRBV19 and TRBJ2-1; 10 bases align to TRBD2. The CDR3 contains 18 residues. V was pared by 1 base and J by 3 bases, with 9 bases of the junction left unmatched. Germline V gives CDR1 LNHDA, CDR2 SQIVND (reference sequence).

This chain links TRBV28 with TRBJ2-6, with a tentative D call TRBD2 (6 bases). Deletions cut 6 bases from V and 2 bases from J, with 14 bases between. The CDR3 is 16 amino acids. The V gene's germline CDR1 is MDHEN and CDR2 SYDVKM. Here the CDR3 DNA reads TGTGCCAGCAGGCTTGGGCCGGGAGCTGGGGCCAACGTCCTGACTTTC. As protein: CASRLGPGAGANVLTF.

This clonotype was observed at least ten times. The rearrangement uses TRBV2 and TRBJ2-7; 7 bases fit TRBD2. This CDR3 has 14 amino acids. V lost 8 bases to trimming and J lost 4 bases; unmatched junction nucleotides: 11. CDR1 and CDR2 from the germline V gene are SNHLY and FYNNEI. The CDR3 coding sequence is TGTGCCAGCGCCCGGGGGGAAGCGGCTTACGAGCAGTACTTC. Translation gives CASARGEAAYEQYF. The whole variable domain, remainder taken from reference TRBV2 and TRBJ2-7, is EPEVTQTPSHQVTQMGQEVILRCVPISNHLYFYWYRQILGQKVEFLVSFYNNEISEKSEIFDDQFSVERPDGSNFTLKIRSTKLEDSAMYFCASARGEAAYEQYFGPGTRLTVT.

The chain recombines TRBV5-4 with TRBJ2-1, with 12 bases that match TRBD1. V shed 2 bases and J 0 bases; nucleotides not matched to a gene: 18. The germline V gene has CDR1 SGHNT and CDR2 YYREEE (reference sequence). The CDR3 is made up of 22 amino acids. As DNA, the CDR3 is TGTGCCAGCAGCTTAGGGACAGGGGGCGCGTGGTCTAGCGGGAGCTCCTACAATGAGCAGTTCTTC. It specifies CASSLGTGGAWSSGSSYNEQFF.

The chain recombines TRBV15 with TRBJ2-1, with TRBD1 identical over 9 bases. CDR3 length: 14 residues. Per the germline V gene, CDR1 is LNHNV and CDR2 is YYDKDF (reference sequence). Trimming took 6 bases from V and 5 from J; bases not matched to a gene: 5. As DNA, the CDR3 is TGTGCCACCAGAGGGGACAGGGCTAACAATGAGCAGTTCTTC. Amino acids: CATRGDRANNEQFF.

This clonotype was seen ten or more times. CDR3 sequence: CASSLGGTNEQYF. CDR3 DNA: TGTGCCAGCAGCTTAGGAGGTACGAACGAGCAGTACTTC. This chain links TRBV7-6 with TRBJ2-7; D call uncertain. The germline V and J ends were trimmed by 1 base and 5 bases, with 9 bases remaining between them. Germline-derived CDR1 and CDR2 are SGHVS and FNYEAQ. There are 13 residues in the CDR3.

There are many counts of this clonotype. The rearrangement links TRBV6-2 or TRBV6-3 to TRBJ1-4, with TRBD1 matching 9 bases. Germline CDR1 MNHEY, CDR2 SVGEGT. The CDR3 is 15 residues long. J lost 8 bases, V lost 5 bases, and 9 bases had no gene match. The CDR3 spells CASSPPGQGNEKLFF. The CDR3 bases are TGTGCCAGCAGTCCCCCGGGACAGGGAAACGAAAAACTGTTTTTT.

DNA for the CDR3: TGTGCCAGCAGCGTAGCGGCAGGGGGCCTGGAGACCCAGTACTTC. Protein: CASSVAAGGLETQYF. V gene TRBV9 combines with J gene TRBJ2-5; 8 bases are a match to TRBD1. The CDR3 sequence is 15 residues long. J was trimmed by 5 bases and V by 0 bases; bases with no gene match: 6. CDR1 is SGDLS, CDR2 YYNGEE, per germline.

This clonotype has a handful of counts. CDR3 residues: CSVEDGGARTAFF. The CDR3 coding sequence is TGCAGCGTTGAAGATGGGGGGGCCCGGACCGCTTTCTTT. V is TRBV29-1 and J is TRBJ1-1; D is perhaps TRBD1 (6 bases). CDR3 length equals 13 residues. V shed 0 bases and J shed 11 bases, with 16 bases lying between them. The V gene's germline CDR1 is SQVTM and CDR2 ANQGSEA.